This T cell receptor (beta chain) was sequenced during a study of T cell responses to AZD1222 COVID-19 vaccine. General study points: Two AZD1222 doses significantly raised spike-specific TCR breadth and depth over controls. Donors were largely white British and mainly female; clonal diversity was possibly underestimated. Of spike-specific TCRs, nearly half reportedly target regions left unmutated in variants.

V trimming: 4 bases; J trimming: 4 bases; junction bases outside the gene matches: 7. CDR1 is SEHNR, CDR2 FQNEAQ, per germline (reference sequence). The length of the CDR3 is 16 residues. Clones were sequenced by immunoSEQ multiplex PCR, and TCRdb holds only the in-frame ones, with some missing. The sample gives 85,000 to 130,000 clones, approximately 88% of which show up once; 16% is in the top ten. In the case of this clone: Antigen: not known.

The input for sequencing was peripheral blood, taken on day 0 of AZD1222 vaccination. The sequence came from an adult in good health. This chain joins TRBV7-9 and TRBJ2-1; 10 nucleotides match TRBD2. CDR3 sequence: CASSSLLAGRYNEQFF. The CDR3, as DNA: TGTGCCAGCAGCTCCCTACTAGCGGGGCGATACAATGAGCAGTTCTTC.